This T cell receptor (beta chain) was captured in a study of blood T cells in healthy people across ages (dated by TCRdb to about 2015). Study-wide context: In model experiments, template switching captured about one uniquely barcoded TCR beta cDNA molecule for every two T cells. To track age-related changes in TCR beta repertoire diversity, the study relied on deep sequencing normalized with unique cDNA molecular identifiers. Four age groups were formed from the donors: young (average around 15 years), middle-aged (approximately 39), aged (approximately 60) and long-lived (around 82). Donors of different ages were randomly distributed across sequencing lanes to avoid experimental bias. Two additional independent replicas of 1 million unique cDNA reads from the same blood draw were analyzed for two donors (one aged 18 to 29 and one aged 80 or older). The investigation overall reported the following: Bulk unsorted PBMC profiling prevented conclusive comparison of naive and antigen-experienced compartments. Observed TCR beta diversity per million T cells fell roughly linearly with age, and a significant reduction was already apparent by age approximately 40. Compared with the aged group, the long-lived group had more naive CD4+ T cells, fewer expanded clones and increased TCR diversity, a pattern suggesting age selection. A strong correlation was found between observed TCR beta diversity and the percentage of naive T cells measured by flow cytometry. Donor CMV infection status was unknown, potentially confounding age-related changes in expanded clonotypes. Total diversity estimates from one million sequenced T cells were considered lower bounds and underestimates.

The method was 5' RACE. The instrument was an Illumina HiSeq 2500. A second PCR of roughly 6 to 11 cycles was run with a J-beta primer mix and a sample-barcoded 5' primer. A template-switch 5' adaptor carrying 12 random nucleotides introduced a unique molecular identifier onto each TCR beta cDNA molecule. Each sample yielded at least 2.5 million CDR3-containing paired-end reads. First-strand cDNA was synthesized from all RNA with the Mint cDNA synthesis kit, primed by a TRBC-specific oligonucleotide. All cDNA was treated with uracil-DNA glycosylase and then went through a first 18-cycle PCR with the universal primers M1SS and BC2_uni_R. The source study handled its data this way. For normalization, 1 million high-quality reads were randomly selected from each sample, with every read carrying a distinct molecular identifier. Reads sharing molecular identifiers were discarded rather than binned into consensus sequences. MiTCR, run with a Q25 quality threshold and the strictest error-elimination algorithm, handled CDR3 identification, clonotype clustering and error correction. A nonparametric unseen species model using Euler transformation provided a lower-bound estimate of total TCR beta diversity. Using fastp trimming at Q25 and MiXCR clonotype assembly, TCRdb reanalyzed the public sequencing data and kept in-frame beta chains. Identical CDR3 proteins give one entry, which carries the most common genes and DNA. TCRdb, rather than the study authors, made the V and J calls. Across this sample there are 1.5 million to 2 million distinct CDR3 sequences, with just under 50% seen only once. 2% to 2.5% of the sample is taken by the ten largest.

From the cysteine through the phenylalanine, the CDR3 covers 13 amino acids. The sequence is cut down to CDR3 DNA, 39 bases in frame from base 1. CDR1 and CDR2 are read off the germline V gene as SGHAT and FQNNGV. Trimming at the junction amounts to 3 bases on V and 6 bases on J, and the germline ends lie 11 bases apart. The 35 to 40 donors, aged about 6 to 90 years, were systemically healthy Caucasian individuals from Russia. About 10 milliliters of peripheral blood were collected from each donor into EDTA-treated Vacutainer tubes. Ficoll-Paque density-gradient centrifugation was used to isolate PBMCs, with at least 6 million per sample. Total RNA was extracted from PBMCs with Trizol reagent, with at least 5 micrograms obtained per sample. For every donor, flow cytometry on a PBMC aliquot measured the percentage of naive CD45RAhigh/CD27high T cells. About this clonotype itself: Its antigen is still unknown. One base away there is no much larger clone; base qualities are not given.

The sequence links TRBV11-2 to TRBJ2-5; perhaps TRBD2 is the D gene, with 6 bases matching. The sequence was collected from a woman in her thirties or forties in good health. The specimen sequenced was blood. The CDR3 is CASSFEGGKTQYF. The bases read TGTGCCAGCAGCTTTGAGGGCGGGAAGACCCAGTACTTC.